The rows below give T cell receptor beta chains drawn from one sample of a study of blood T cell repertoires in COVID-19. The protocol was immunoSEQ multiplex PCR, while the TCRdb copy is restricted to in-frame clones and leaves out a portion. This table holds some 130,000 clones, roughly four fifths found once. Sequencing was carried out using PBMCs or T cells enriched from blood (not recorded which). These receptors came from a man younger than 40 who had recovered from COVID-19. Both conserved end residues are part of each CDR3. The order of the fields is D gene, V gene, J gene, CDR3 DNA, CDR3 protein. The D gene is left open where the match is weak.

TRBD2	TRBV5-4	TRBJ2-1	TGTGCCAGCAGCTTGGGCGCGGGGGGAGGCAATGAGCAGTTCTTC	CASSLGAGGGNEQFF
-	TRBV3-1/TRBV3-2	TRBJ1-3	TGTGCCAGCAGCCAAGTAGGGGTCGAGGGAAACACCATATATTTT	CASSQVGVEGNTIYF
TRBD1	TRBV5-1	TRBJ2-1	TGCGCCAGCAGCCCAGGACAGGGGGTCTACAATGAGCAGTTCTTC	CASSPGQGVYNEQFF
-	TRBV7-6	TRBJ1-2	TGTGCCAGCAGCTCCTGGGCCCCTCGAGCCAACTATGGCTACACCTTC	CASSSWAPRANYGYTF
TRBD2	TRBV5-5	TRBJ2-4	TGTGCCAGCAGCTTGGAGGGCGCGGGAGCGGTCAAAAACATTCAGTACTTC	CASSLEGAGAVKNIQYF
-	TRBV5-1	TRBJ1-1	TGCGCCAGCAGCTTGGAACAGGGATGGACTGAAGCTTTCTTT	CASSLEQGWTEAFF
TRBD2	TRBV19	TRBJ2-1	TGTGCCAGTAGCAGACTAGCGGGAGATCGGAATGAGCAGTTCTTC	CASSRLAGDRNEQFF
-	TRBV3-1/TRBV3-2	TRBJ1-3	TGTGCCAGCAGCCATCACGGGGGTAACGGAAACACCATATATTTT	CASSHHGGNGNTIYF
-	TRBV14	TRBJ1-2	TGTGCCAGCAGCCCCAGGGCCCCCGCGCGTGGCTACACCTTC	CASSPRAPARGYTF
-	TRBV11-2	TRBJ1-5	TGTGCCAGCAGCGACCGAGGCCCGGGGAGCAATCAGCCCCAGCATTTT	CASSDRGPGSNQPQHF
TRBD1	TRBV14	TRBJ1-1	TGTGCCAGCAGTCGACAGGGGAACACTGAAGCTTTCTTT	CASSRQGNTEAFF
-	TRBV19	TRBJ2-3	TGTGCCACGACCGATAGCGCCAGCACAGATACGCAGTATTTT	CATTDSASTDTQYF
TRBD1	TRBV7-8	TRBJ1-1	TGTGCCAGCAGCACTGACAGGGGCACTGAAGCTTTCTTT	CASSTDRGTEAFF
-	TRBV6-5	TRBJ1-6	TGTGCCAGCAGTTACGCGGGGCGGTTGGATTCACCCCTCCACTTT	CASSYAGRLDSPLHF
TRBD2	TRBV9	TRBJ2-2	TGTGCCAGCAGCCCGGGACTAGCGGGAGGAGGGACCGGGGAGCTGTTTTTT	CASSPGLAGGGTGELFF
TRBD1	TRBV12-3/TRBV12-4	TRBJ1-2	TGTGCCAGCAGGCCGACAGGGGGCTCTTCCAAGGCCTTC	CASRPTGGSSKAF
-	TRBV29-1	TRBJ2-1	TGCAGCGTTGAATTAGGTGGCAGGGGTAATGAGCAGTTCTTC	CSVELGGRGNEQFF
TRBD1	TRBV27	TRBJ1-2	TGTGCCAGCAGTTTAGCAGGGGGCGCGGGGGGCTACACCTTC	CASSLAGGAGGYTF
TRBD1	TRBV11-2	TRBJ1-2	TGTGCCAGCAGCTCCGGTGGGACAGGGGAGAAGAGCTACACCTTC	CASSSGGTGEKSYTF
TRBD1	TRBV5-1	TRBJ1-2	TGCGCCAGCAGCTTGGCTCGGACAGGGGACTATGGCTACACCTTC	CASSLARTGDYGYTF
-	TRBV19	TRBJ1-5	TGTGCCAGTAGTGGGGGGAGTGGAGCGGGCAATCAGCCCCAGCATTTT	CASSGGSGAGNQPQHF
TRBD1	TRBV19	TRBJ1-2	TGTGCCAGTAGTGCGGACAGGGCCACGTATGGCTACACCTTC	CASSADRATYGYTF
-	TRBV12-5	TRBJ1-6	TGTGCTAGTGGTTTGAGTCCCTTAACATTCACAGGCTCCTATAATTCACCCCTCCACTTT	CASGLSPLTFTGSYNSPLHF
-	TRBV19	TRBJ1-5	TGTGCCAGTAGTATCAGCAGGGGAGGGCAGCCCCAGCATTTT	CASSISRGGQPQHF
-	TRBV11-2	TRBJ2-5	TGTGCCAGCAGCTTAGCGGATGGGGGGAGCGAACAAGAGACCCAGTACTTC	CASSLADGGSEQETQYF
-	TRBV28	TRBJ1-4	TGTGCCAGCAGTTTGGGTCAGGGAGGTGAAAAACTGTTTTTT	CASSLGQGGEKLFF